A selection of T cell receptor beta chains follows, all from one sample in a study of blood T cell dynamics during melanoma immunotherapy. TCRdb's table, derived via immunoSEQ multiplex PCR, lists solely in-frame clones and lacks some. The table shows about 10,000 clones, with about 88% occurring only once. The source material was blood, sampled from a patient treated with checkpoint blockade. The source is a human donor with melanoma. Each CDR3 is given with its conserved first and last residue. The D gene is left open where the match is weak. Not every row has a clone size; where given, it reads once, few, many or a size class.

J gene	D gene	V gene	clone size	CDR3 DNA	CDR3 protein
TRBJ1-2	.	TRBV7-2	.	TGTGCCAGCAGCTTAGCGTCCGGGACCCCGGATTCCTATGGCTACACCTTC	CASSLASGTPDSYGYTF
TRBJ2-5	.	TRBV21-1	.	TGTGCCAGCAGCCCGTGGTCTAGCGGGGGGGGTCTCCAAGAGACCCAGTACTTC	CASSPWSSGGGLQETQYF
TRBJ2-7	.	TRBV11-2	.	TGTGCCAGCAGCTTAGACAGTAGACACCCGGGCGTAAACGAGCAGTACTTC	CASSLDSRHPGVNEQYF
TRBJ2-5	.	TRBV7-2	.	TGTGCCAGCAGCTCCAGGAACAGCAAGACCCAGTACTTC	CASSSRNSKTQYF
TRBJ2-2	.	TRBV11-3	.	TGTGCCAGCAGCTTACAGGAATCCGGGGAGCTGTTTTTT	CASSLQESGELFF
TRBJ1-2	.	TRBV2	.	TGTGCCAGCAGGCTCGGGAGAGGGCCCAACTATGGCTACACCTTC	CASRLGRGPNYGYTF
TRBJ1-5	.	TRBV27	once	TGTGCCAGCAGCGCCTTGATAAATCAGCCCCAGCATTTT	CASSALINQPQHF
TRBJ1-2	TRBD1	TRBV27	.	TGTGCCAGCAGGGGGGGGACAGGGGGACGTGGCTACACCTTC	CASRGGTGGRGYTF
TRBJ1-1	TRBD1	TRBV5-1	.	TGCGCCAGCAGCTTTAGCCACAGGGGGGTTGGCACTGAAGCTTTCTTT	CASSFSHRGVGTEAFF
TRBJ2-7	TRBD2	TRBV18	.	TGTGCCAGCTCACCACAAAGGGGAGGGTACGAGCAGTACTTC	CASSPQRGGYEQYF
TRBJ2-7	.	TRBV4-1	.	TGCGCCAGCAGCCCCCCAGGAGGTTACGAGCAGTACTTC	CASSPPGGYEQYF
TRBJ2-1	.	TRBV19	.	TGTGCCAGTAGTTCCAGGCACGGTGGCAATGAGCAGTTCTTC	CASSSRHGGNEQFF
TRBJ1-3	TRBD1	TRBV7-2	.	TGTGCCAGCAGCTACTACAGGGGCTCTGGAAACACCATATATTTT	CASSYYRGSGNTIYF
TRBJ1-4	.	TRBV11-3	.	TGTGCCAGCAGCCAGTGGGGGGGGCTTCATGAAAAACTGTTTTTT	CASSQWGGLHEKLFF
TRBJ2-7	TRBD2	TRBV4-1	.	TGCGCCAGCAGCCAAGATCCTCCGGCAGGACTAGCGAGTTACGAGCAGTACTTC	CASSQDPPAGLASYEQYF
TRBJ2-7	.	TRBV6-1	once	TGTGCCAGCAGGTCTCCGGGTCTTCGGGCCTACGAGCAGTACTTC	CASRSPGLRAYEQYF
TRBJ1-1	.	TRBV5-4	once	TGTGCCAGCAGCTCCGCCTCGGGGGGCGTGACTGAAGCTTTCTTT	CASSSASGGVTEAFF
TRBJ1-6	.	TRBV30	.	TGTGCCTGGAGTCCCCTCAACTCCTATAATTCACCCCTCCACTTT	CAWSPLNSYNSPLHF
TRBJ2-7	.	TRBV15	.	TGTGCCACCAGCAGAGATAGAAGTCCAACCCCCTACGAGCAGTACTTC	CATSRDRSPTPYEQYF
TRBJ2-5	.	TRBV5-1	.	TGCGCCAGCAGCTTGGATGTACAGCGCCAAGAGACCCAGTACTTC	CASSLDVQRQETQYF
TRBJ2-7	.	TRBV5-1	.	TGCGCCAGCAGCTCCTTGACCGACAGCTCCTACGAGCAGTACTTC	CASSSLTDSSYEQYF
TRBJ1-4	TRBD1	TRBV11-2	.	TGTGCCAGCAGCTTAGCCCCGGGACAGATAAATGAAAAACTGTTTTTT	CASSLAPGQINEKLFF
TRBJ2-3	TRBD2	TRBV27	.	TGTGCCAGCAGTCCTAGCGGGAGGAGCACAGATACGCAGTATTTT	CASSPSGRSTDTQYF
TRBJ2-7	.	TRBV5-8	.	TGTGCCAGCAGCCCATGGACGGTGAGCTCCTACGAGCAGTACTTC	CASSPWTVSSYEQYF
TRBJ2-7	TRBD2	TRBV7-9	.	TGTGCCAGCAGCAGGAGCGGGGCAGGCTACGAGCAGTACTTC	CASSRSGAGYEQYF
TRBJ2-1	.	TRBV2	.	TGTGCCAGCAGATACGAGCTCAGGGACCCCTCCTACAATGAGCAGTTCTTC	CASRYELRDPSYNEQFF
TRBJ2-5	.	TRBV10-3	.	TGTGCCATCAGTGAGTCCGTGGCCGATCGAGAGACCCAGTACTTC	CAISESVADRETQYF
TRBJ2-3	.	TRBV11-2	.	TGTGCCAGCTCAGGACCTAACACAGATACGCAGTATTTT	CASSGPNTDTQYF
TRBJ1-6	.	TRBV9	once	TGTGCCAGCAGCGTAGGTGATATCGGGATTTCACCCCTCCACTTT	CASSVGDIGISPLHF
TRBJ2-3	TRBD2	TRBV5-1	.	TGCGCCAGCAGCTTGGCTAGCGGGAGCACAGATACGCAGTATTTT	CASSLASGSTDTQYF
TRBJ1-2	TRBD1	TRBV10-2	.	TGCGCCAGCAGTGAGTCGACAGGGGGGTACTATGGCTACACCTTC	CASSESTGGYYGYTF
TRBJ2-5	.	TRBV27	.	TGTGCCAGCAGTGTTTCCGTACAGCATATACAAGAGACCCAGTACTTC	CASSVSVQHIQETQYF
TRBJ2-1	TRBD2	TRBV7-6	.	TGTGCCAGCAGCTTAACACCAGCTGAGGCTAGCGGGAGCAATGAGCAGTTCTTC	CASSLTPAEASGSNEQFF
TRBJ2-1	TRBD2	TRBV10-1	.	TGCGCCAGCAGTGGGTCTAGCGGGAGTCTCAATGAGCAGTTCTTC	CASSGSSGSLNEQFF
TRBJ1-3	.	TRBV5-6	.	TGTGCCAGCAGCTTGAAGAGCTCTGGAAACACCATATATTTT	CASSLKSSGNTIYF
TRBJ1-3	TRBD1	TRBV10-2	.	TGCGCCAGCAGTACCAAAACAGGGGGCTCTGGAAACACCATATATTTT	CASSTKTGGSGNTIYF
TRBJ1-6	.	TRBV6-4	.	TGTGCCAGCAGTGACTCCCCCGGAAATTCACCCCTCCACTTT	CASSDSPGNSPLHF
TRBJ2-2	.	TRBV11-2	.	TGTGCCAGCAGCTCAGACAGGCGGCAGACCGGGGAGCTGTTTTTT	CASSSDRRQTGELFF
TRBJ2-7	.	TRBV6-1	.	TGTGCCAGCAGTGGGGCAGGGGGGTCCTACGAGCAGTACTTC	CASSGAGGSYEQYF
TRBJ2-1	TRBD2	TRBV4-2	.	TGTGCCAGCAGCCAAGATTGGGGGGGACTAGCGGGAATCTACAATGAGCAGTTCTTC	CASSQDWGGLAGIYNEQFF
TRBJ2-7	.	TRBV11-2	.	TGTGCCAGCAGCTTACAGACTTACGAGCAGTACTTC	CASSLQTYEQYF
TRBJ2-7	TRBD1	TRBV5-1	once	TGCGCCAGCAGCGATACAGGGGGGTCCTACGAGCAGTACTTC	CASSDTGGSYEQYF
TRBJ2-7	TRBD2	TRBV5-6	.	TGTGCCAGCGGGGTAGCGGGTATGCTCGAGCAGTACTTC	CASGVAGMLEQYF
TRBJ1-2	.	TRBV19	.	TGTGCCAGTAGTATCGAAGCCTCGCGAGGCTACACCTTC	CASSIEASRGYTF
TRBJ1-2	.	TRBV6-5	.	TGTGCCAGCCAAAGCCAGGCCCGCGGGGCCTATGGCTACACCTTC	CASQSQARGAYGYTF
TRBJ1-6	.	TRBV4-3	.	TGCGCCAGCAGCCAACACGAGACAGCCCACGTCAATTCACCCCTCCACTTT	CASSQHETAHVNSPLHF
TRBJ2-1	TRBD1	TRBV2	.	TGTGCCAGCAGTGATGGGACAGGGGTTGCCAATGAGCAGTTCTTC	CASSDGTGVANEQFF
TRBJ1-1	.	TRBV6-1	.	TGTGCCAGCAGTGAAGGGGAACACACTGAAGCTTTCTTT	CASSEGEHTEAFF
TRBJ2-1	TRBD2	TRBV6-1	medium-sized	TGTGCCAGCAGTGAAGTCGCTAGCGGAGGACGGGATGAGCAGTTCTTC	CASSEVASGGRDEQFF
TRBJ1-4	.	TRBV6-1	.	TGTGCCAGCAGAGGGCCCCTGGCTAATGAAAAACTGTTTTTT	CASRGPLANEKLFF
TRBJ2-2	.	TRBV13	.	TGTGCCAGCAGCCTTATGGGGGGTGCCGGGGAGCTGTTTTTT	CASSLMGGAGELFF